The next 7 T cell receptor beta chains were all read from a single sample in a study of blood T cell repertoires in COVID-19. Profiled with immunoSEQ multiplex PCR; TCRdb holds only in-frame clones, not every one. The sample carries 200,000 to 300,000 clones, 84% recorded once. Sequenced: peripheral blood. Every receptor here comes from a man between 60 and 70 years old with acute or convalescent COVID-19.

V is TRBV6-6 and J is TRBJ1-2; no firm D call. This CDR3 comprises 13 residues. CDR1 and CDR2 from the germline V gene are MNHNY and SVGAGI (reference sequence). Trimming removed 4 bases from V and 7 bases from J, with 13 bases in between. The CDR3 spells CASSFRSYGGYTF. Here the CDR3 DNA reads TGTGCCAGCAGTTTTAGGAGCTACGGTGGCTACACCTTC.

The chain employs TRBV6-2 or TRBV6-3 and TRBJ2-3; possible D gene TRBD1, 6 bases. CDR3 size: 15 residues. CDR1 MNHEY and CDR2 SVGEGT come from the germline V gene. Trimming took off 2 bases at V and 1 base at J, with 10 bases between the two ends. The CDR3 DNA sequence: TGTGCCAGCAGTTACGGGGCAGGGGGCACAGATACGCAGTATTTT. This encodes CASSYGAGGTDTQYF.

This rearrangement joins TRBV23-1 to TRBJ2-5, with D unresolved. TRBV23-1 is assigned to the ORF class and has an uncertain function. V lost 0 bases and J lost 2, with 13 bases in between. This CDR3 contains 16 residues. The CDR3 coding sequence is TGCGCCAGCAGTCAATCGAGGAGTAGGCTACAAGAGACCCAGTACTTC. Amino acid sequence: CASSQSRSRLQETQYF.

The chain carries TRBV14 and TRBJ2-5; D uncertain. CDR3 length: 17 amino acids. Germline lookup yields CDR1 SGHDN and CDR2 FVKESK. Trimming pared 1 base from V and 4 bases from J, leaving 19 bases between. CDR3 sequence (DNA): TGTGCCAGCAGCCAAGGTTGGTCTAGGCGGTTTAGAGAGACCCAGTACTTC. Protein sequence: CASSQGWSRRFRETQYF.

The chain recombines TRBV6-2 or TRBV6-3 with TRBJ1-1; possible D gene TRBD1, 5 bases. Germline assignment: CDR1 MNHEY and CDR2 SVGEGT. Trimming removed 0 bases from V and 6 bases from J, with 11 bases in between. This CDR3 has 14 residues. The DNA of the CDR3 is TGTGCCAGCAGTTACTCACTTATGGGGCCTGAAGCTTTCTTT. This gives the protein CASSYSLMGPEAFF.

The chain employs TRBV18 and TRBJ2-5; a possible D gene is TRBD1 (5 bases). This CDR3 is built from 12 residues. CDR1 and CDR2 from the germline V gene are KGHSH and LQKENI. Between the trimmed V and J ends, which lost 2 bases and 5 bases, there was a span of 6 bases. The CDR3 protein is CASSPRGETQYF. In nucleotides, the CDR3 is TGTGCCAGCTCACCAAGGGGTGAGACCCAGTACTTC.

The chain combines TRBV7-8 with TRBJ1-3; possible D gene TRBD1, 5 bases. Germline CDR1 SGHVS, CDR2 FQNEAQ. This CDR3 region has 20 residues. V dropped 4 bases and J dropped 0 bases, with 25 bases sitting between them. CDR3 loop: CASSYLWRGGGSPSGNTIYF. The CDR3 DNA is TGTGCCAGCAGCTACCTATGGAGGGGTGGGGGGTCCCCCTCTGGAAACACCATATATTTT.